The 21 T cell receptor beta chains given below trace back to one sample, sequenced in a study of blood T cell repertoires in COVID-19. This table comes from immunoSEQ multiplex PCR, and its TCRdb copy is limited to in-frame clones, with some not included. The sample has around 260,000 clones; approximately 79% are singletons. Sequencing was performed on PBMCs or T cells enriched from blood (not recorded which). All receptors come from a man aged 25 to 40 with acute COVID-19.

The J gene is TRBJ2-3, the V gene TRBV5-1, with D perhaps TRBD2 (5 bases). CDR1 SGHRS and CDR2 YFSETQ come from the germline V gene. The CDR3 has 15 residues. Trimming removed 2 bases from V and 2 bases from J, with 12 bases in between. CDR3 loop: CASSFGESSTDTQYF. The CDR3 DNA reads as TGCGCCAGCAGCTTCGGGGAGTCGTCCACAGATACGCAGTATTTT.

The DNA for the CDR3 is TGTGCCAGCAGCGCGCCCCTCCAGGGCGGTGTGCGGACTGAAGCTTTCTTT. Translating gives CASSAPLQGGVRTEAFF. This chain joins TRBV5-4 and TRBJ1-1; D might be TRBD1 (5 bases). The ends were cut back, 4 bases at V and 5 bases at J, with 24 bases in the middle. CDR1 and CDR2 (germline): SGHNT, YYREEE (reference sequence). The CDR3 runs to 17 residues.

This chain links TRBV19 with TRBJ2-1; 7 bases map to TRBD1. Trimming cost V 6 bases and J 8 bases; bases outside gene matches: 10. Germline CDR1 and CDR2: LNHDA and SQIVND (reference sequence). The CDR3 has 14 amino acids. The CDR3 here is CASRQPDRVDEQFF. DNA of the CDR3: TGTGCCAGTAGGCAACCAGACAGGGTTGATGAGCAGTTCTTC. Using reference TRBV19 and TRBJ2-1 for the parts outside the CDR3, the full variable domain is DGGITQSPKYLFRKEGQNVTLSCEQNLNHDAMYWYRQDPGQGLRLIYYSQIVNDFQKGDIAEGYSVSREKKESFPLTVTSAQKNPTAFYLCASRQPDRVDEQFFGPGTRLTVL.

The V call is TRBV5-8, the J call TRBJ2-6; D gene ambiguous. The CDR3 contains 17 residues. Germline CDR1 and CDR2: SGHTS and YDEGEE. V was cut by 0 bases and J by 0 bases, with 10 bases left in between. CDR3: CASSLGATLSGANVLTF. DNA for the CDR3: TGTGCCAGCAGCTTGGGCGCTACCCTCTCTGGGGCCAACGTCCTGACTTTC.

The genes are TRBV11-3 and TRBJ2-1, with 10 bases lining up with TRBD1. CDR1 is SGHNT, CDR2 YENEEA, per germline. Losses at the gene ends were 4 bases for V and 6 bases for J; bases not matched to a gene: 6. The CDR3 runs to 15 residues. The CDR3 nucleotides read TGTGCCAGCAGCTCAGGACAGGGGGTGGGCAATGAGCAGTTCTTC. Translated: CASSSGQGVGNEQFF.

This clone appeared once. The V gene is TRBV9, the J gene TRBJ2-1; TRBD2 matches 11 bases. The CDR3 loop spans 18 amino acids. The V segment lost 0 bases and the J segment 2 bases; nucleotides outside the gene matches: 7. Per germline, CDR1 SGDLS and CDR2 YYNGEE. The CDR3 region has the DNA TGTGCCAGCAGCGTAGATATAGCGGGGGGGCCCCCCTACAATGAGCAGTTCTTC. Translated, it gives CASSVDIAGGPPYNEQFF.

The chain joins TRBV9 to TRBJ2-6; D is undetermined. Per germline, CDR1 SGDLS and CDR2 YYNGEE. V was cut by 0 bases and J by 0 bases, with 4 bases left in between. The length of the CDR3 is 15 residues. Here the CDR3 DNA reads TGTGCCAGCAGCGTAGCAGTCTCTGGGGCCAACGTCCTGACTTTC. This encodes CASSVAVSGANVLTF. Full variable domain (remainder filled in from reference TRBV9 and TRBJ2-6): DSGVTQTPKHLITATGQRVTLRCSPRSGDLSVYWYQQSLDQGLQFLIQYYNGEERAKGNILERFSAQQFPDLHSELNLSSLELGDSALYFCASSVAVSGANVLTFGAGSRLTVL.

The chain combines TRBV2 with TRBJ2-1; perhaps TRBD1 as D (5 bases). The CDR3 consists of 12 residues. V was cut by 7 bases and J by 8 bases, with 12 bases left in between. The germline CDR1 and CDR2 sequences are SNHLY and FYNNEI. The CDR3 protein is CASKGALDEQFF. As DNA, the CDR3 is TGTGCCAGCAAAGGGGCTTTGGATGAGCAGTTCTTC.

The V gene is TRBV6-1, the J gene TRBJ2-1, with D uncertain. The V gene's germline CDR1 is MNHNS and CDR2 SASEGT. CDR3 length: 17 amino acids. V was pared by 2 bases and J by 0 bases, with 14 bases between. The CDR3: CASSEQEWLFSYNEQFF. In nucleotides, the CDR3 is TGTGCCAGCAGTGAACAAGAATGGCTCTTCTCCTACAATGAGCAGTTCTTC.

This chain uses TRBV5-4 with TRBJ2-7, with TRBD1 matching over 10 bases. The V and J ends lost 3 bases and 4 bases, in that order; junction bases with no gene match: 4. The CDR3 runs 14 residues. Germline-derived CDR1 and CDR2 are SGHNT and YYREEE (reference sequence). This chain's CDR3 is CASSWWDRGYEQYV. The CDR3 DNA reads TGTGCCAGCAGCTGGTGGGACAGGGGATACGAGCAGTACGTC.

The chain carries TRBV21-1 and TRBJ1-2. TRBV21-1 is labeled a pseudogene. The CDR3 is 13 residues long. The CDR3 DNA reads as TGTGCCAGCAGCCCCCCCCGGGAGGACGGCTACACCTTC. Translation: CASSPPREDGYTF.

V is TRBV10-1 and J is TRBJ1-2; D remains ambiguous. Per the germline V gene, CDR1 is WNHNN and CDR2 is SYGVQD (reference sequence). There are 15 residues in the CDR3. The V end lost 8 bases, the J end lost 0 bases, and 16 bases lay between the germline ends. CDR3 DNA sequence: TGCGCCAGCCCCGGGTTTTCGGGAGCTAACTATGGCTACACCTTC. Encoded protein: CASPGFSGANYGYTF.

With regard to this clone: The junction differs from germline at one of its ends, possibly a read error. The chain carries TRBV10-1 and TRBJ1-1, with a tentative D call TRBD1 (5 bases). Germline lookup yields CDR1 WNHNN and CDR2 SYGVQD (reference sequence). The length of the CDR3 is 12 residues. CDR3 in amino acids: CASSQGPTEAFF. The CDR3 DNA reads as TGCGCCAGCAGCCAGGGCCCCACTGAGGCTTTCTTT.

For the CDR3, the DNA is TGTGCCAGCTTAAAGCGGGCAGTTAGAACTAACTATGGCTACACCTTC. Residues: CASLKRAVRTNYGYTF. The V gene is TRBV28, the J gene TRBJ1-2; D not resolved. The V gene lost 8 bases and the J gene lost 0 bases, with 19 bases spanning the gap. The CDR3 is 16 amino acids. Germline V gives CDR1 MDHEN, CDR2 SYDVKM.

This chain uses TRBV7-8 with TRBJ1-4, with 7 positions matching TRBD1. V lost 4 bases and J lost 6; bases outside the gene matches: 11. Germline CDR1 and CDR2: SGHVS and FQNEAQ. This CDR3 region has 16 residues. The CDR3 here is CASSSEPGQFDEKLFF. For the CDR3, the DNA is TGTGCCAGCAGCTCGGAACCGGGACAGTTCGATGAAAAACTGTTTTTT. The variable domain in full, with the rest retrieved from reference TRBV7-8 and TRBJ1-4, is GAGVSQSPRYKVAKRGQDVALRCDPISGHVSLFWYQQALGQGPEFLTYFQNEAQLDKSGLPSDRFFAERPEGSVSTLKIQRTQQEDSAVYLCASSSEPGQFDEKLFFGSGTQLSVL.

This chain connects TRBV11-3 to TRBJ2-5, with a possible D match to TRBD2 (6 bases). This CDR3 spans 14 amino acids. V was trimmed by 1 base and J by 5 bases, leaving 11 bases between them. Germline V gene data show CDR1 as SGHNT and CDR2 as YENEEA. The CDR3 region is CASSLGGERETQYF. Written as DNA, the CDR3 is TGTGCCAGCAGCTTAGGGGGGGAGCGGGAGACCCAGTACTTC.

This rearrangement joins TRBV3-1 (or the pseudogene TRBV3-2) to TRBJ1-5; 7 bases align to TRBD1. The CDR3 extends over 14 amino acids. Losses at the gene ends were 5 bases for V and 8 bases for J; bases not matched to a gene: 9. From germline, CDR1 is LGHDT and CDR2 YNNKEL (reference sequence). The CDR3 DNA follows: TGTGCCAGCAGCGAACACGAACAGGGGAAGCCCCAGCATTTT. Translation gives CASSEHEQGKPQHF.

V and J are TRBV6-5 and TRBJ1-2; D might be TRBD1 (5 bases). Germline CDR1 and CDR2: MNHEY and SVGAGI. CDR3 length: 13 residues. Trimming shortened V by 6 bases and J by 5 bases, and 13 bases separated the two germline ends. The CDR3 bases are TGTGCCAGCAGCCACCTCCAGGGATATGGCTACACCTTC. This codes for CASSHLQGYGYTF.

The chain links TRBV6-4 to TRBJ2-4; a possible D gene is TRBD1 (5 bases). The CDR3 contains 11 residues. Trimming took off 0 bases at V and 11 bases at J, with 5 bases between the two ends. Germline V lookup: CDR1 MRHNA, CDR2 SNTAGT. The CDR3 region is CASSDSTVQYF. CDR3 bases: TGTGCCAGCAGTGACTCGACAGTTCAGTACTTC.

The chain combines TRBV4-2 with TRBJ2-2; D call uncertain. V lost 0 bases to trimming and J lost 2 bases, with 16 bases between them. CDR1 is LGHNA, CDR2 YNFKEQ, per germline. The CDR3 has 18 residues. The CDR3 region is CASSQDRPVWANTGELFF. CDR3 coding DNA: TGTGCCAGCAGCCAAGATCGGCCGGTTTGGGCTAACACCGGGGAGCTGTTTTTT.

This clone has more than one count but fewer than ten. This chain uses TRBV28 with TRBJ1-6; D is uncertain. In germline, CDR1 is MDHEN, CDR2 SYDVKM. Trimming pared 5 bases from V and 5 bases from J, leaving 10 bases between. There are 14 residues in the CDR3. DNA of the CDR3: TGTGCCAGCAGTCTCGGAGTTGATAATTCACCCCTCCACTTT. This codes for CASSLGVDNSPLHF.